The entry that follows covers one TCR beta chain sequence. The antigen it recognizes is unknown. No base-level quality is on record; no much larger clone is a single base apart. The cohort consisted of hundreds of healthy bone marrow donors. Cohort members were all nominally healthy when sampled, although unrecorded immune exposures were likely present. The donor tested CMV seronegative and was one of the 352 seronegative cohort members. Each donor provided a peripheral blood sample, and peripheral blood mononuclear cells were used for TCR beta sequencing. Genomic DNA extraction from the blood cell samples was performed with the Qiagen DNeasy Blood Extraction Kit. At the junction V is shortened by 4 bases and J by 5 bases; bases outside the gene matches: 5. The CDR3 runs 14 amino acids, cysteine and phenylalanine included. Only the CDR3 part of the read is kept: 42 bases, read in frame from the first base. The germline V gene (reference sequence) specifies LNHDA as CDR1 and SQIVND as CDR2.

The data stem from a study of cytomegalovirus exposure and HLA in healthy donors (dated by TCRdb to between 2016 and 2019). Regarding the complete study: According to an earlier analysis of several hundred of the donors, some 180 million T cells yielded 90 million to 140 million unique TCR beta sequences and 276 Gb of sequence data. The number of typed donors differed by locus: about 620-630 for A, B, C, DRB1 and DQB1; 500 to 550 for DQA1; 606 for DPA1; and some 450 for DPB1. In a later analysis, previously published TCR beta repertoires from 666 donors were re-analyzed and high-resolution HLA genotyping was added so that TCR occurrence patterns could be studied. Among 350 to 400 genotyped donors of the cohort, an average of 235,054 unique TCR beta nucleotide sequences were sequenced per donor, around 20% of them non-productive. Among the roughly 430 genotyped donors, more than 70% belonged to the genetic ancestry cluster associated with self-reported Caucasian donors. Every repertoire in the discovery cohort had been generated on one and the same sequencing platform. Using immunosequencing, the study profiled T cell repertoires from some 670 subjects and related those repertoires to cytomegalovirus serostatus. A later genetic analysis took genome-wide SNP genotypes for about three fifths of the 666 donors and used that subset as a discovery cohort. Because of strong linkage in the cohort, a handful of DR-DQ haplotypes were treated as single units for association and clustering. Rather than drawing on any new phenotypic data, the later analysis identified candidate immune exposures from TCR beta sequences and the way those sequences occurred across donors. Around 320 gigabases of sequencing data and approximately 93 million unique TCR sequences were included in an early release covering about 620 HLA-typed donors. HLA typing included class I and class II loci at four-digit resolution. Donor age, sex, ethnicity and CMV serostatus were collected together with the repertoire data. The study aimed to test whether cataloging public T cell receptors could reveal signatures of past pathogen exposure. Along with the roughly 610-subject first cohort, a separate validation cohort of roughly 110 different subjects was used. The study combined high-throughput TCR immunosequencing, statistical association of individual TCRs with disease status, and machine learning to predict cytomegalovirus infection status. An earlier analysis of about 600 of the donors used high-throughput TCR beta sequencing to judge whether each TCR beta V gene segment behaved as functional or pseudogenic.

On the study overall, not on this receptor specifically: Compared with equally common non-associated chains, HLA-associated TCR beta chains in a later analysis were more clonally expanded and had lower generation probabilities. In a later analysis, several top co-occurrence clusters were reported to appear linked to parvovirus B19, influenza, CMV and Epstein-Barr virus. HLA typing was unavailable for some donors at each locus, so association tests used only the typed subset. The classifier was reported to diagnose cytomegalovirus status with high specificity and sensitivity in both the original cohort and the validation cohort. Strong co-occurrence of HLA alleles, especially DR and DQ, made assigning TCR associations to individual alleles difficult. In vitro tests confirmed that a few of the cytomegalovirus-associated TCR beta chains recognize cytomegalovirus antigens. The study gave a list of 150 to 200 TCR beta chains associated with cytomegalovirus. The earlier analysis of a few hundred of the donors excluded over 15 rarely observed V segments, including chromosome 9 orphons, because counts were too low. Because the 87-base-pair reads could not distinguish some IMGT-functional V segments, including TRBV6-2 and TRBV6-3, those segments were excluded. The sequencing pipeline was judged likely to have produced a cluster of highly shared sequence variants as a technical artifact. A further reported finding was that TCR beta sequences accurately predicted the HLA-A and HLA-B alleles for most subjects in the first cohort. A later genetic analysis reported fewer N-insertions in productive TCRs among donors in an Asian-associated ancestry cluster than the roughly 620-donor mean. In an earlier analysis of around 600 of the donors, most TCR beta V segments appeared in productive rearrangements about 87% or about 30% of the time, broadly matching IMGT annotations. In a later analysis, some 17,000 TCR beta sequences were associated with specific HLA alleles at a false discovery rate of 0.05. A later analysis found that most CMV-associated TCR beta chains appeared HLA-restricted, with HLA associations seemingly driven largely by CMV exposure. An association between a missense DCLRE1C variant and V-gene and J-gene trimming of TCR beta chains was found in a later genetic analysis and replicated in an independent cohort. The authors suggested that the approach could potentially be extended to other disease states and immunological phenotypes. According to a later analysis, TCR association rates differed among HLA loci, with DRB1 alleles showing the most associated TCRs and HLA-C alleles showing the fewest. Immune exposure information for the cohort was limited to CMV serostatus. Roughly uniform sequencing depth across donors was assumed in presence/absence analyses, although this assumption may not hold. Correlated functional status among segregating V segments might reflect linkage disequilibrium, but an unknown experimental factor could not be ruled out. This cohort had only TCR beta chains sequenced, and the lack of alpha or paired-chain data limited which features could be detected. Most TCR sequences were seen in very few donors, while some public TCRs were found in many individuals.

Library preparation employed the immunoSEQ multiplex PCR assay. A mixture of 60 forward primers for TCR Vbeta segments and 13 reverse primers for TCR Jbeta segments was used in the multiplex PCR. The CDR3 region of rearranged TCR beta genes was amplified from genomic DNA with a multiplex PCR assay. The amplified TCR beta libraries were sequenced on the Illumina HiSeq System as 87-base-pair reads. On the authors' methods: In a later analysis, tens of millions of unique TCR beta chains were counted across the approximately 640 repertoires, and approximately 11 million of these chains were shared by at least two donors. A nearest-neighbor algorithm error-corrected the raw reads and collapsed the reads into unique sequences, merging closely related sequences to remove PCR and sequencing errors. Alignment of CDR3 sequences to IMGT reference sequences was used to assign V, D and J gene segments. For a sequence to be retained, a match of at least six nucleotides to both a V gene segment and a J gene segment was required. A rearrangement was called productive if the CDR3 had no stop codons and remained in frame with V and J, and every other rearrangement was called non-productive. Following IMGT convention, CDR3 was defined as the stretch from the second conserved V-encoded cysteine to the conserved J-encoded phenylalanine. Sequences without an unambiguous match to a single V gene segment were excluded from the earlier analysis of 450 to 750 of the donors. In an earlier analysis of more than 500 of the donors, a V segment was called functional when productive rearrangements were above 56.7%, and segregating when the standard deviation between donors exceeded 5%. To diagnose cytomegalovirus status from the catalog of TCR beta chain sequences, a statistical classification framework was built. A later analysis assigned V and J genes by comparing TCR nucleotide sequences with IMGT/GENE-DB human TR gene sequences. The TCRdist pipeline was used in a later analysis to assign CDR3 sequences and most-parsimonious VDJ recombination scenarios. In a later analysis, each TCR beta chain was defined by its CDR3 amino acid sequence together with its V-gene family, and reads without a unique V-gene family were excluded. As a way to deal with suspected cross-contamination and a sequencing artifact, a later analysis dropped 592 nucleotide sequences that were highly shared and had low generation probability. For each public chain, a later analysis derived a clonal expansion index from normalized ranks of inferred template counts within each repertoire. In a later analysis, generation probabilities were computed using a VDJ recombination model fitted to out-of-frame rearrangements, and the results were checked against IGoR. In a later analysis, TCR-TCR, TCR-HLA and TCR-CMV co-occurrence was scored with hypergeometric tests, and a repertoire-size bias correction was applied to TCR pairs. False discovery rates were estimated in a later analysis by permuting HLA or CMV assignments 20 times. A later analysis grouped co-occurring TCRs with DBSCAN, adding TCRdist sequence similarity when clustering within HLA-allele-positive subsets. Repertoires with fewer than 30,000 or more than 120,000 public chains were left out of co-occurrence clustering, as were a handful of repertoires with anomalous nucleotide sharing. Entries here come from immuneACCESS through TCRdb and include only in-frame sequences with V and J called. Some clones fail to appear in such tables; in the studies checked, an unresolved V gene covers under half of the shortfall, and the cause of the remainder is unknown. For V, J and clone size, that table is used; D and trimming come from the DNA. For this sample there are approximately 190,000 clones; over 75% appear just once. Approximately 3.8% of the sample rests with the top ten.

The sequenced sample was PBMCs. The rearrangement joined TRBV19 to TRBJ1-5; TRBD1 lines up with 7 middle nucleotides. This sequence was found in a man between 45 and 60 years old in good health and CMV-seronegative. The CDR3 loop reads CASSSRTGDQPQHF. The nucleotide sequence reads TGTGCCAGTAGTAGCCGGACAGGTGATCAGCCCCAGCATTTT.